The source of this T cell receptor (beta chain) is a study of blood T cells in healthy people across ages. Broader study findings: Per-million-T-cell TCR beta diversity fell roughly linearly with age.

The CDR3 sequence is 13 residues long. Trimming pared 5 bases from V and 2 bases from J, leaving 8 bases between. Germline values: CDR1 SGHTA, CDR2 FQGNSA. This clonotype was observed a few times. Antigen unknown. It was with a sample-barcoded 5' primer and a J-beta primer mix that a second PCR of about 7 to 12 cycles was run. CDR3-containing paired-end reads numbering at least 2.5 million came from each sample. TCRdb reanalysed the 5' RACE reads using MiXCR and keeps one entry per CDR3 protein. This sample has 850,000 to 1,100,000 distinct CDR3 sequences; about two fifths occur once, and the top ten carry 13%. Total RNA was isolated from each sample in quantities of at least 5 micrograms.

The chain carries TRBV7-2 and TRBJ2-3, with D unclear. This receptor was taken from a man aged 18 to 30 in good health. Sequencing used blood. The CDR3 loop is CASSRPITDTQYF. CDR3 nucleotide sequence: TGTGCCAGCAGCCGCCCAATCACAGATACGCAGTATTTT. The whole variable domain, filled in from reference TRBV7-2 and TRBJ2-3, reads GAGVSQSPSNKVTEKGKDVELRCDPISGHTALYWYRQSLGQGLEFLIYFQGNSAPDKSGLPSDRFSAERTGGSVSTLTIQRTQQEDSAVYLCASSRPITDTQYFGPGTRLTVL.